The 20 T cell receptor beta chains given below trace back to one sample, sequenced in a study of shared clonotypes between healthy human individuals. Naive CD8 cells comprised CD45RO-negative, CCR7-positively selected cells, excluding terminally differentiated effector memory CD45RA+ cells. Sequencing was performed with immunoSEQ multiplex PCR; in TCRdb, only in-frame clones are kept and a portion is missing. The sample has about 1.9 million clones; around 93% are singletons. The sequenced material came from naive CD8+ T cells from PBMCs. Receptors originate from a man younger than 30 in good health. Some clones in this sample may be carry-over from other donors' samples.

The chain uses TRBV7-2 and TRBJ2-2; TRBD1 is a possible D gene (5 bases). The CDR3 spans 16 residues. Trimming stripped 1 base from V and 2 bases from J, with 11 bases between. CDR1 is SGHTA, CDR2 FQGNSA, per germline. Here the CDR3 reads CASSLGIRVNTGELFF. DNA of the CDR3: TGTGCCAGCAGCTTAGGTATCAGGGTAAACACCGGGGAGCTGTTTTTT. The full variable domain, completed using reference TRBV7-2 and TRBJ2-2, is GAGVSQSPSNKVTEKGKDVELRCDPISGHTALYWYRQSLGQGLEFLIYFQGNSAPDKSGLPSDRFSAERTGGSVSTLTIQRTQQEDSAVYLCASSLGIRVNTGELFFGEGSRLTVL.

The genes are TRBV4-1 and TRBJ1-5; TRBD1 is a possible D gene (5 bases). Between the trimmed V and J ends, which lost 3 bases and 2 bases, there was a span of 11 bases. The CDR3 has 15 residues. Germline V gene sequence: CDR1 MGHRA, CDR2 YSYEKL. CDR3 DNA sequence: TGCGCCAGCAGCCAGATCGGGGGAGGCAATCAGCCCCAGCATTTT. It specifies CASSQIGGGNQPQHF.

On this clone itself: Mismatch with germline at one junction end may stem from a read error. The CDR3 bases are TGCAGCGCTGAAAAGGGGAAATACGAGCAGTACTTC. Encoded protein: CSAEKGKYEQYF. The V call is TRBV29-1, the J call TRBJ2-7; the D gene is possibly TRBD1 (5 bases). The CDR3 loop spans 12 amino acids. Germline V gives CDR1 SQVTM, CDR2 ANQGSEA.

Written as DNA, the CDR3 is TGTGCCAGCAGTTTCTGGCAGGGGGCCGACAATGAGCAGTTCTTC. Protein product: CASSFWQGADNEQFF. The gene calls are TRBV27 and TRBJ2-1, with 8 nucleotides matching TRBD1. Germline-derived CDR1 and CDR2 are MNHEY and SMNVEV (reference sequence). The CDR3 covers 15 residues. J was trimmed by 5 bases and V by 3 bases; bases with no gene match: 6.

This CDR3 reads CASSKGRSGLPYEQYF. As DNA, the CDR3 is TGTGCCAGCAGCAAAGGACGATCGGGGTTGCCCTACGAGCAGTACTTC. This chain links TRBV21-1 with TRBJ2-7; the table gives TRBD2 as D, unverified against the DNA. TRBV21-1 is flagged as a pseudogene. This CDR3 has 16 amino acids.

The CDR3 DNA reads as TGTGCCAGCAGCCCGGAGGACGGTCTCCCCTACGAGCAGTACTTC. It specifies CASSPEDGLPYEQYF. The chain is built from TRBV5-4 and TRBJ2-7; possibly TRBD2 for D (5 bases). CDR3 length: 15 amino acids. Germline V CDR1 and CDR2: SGHNT, YYREEE (reference sequence). With 4 bases removed from V and 2 bases from J, the gap between germline ends came to 16 bases.

The chain's CDR3 is CASSLLRGADGYTF. The CDR3 region has the DNA TGTGCCAGCAGCTTATTACGGGGGGCGGACGGCTACACCTTC. This chain joins TRBV7-2 and TRBJ1-2; maybe TRBD1 (6 bases). Germline lookup yields CDR1 SGHTA and CDR2 FQGNSA. This CDR3 has 14 amino acids. V shed 2 bases and J shed 8 bases, with 15 bases lying between them.

V is TRBV28 and J is TRBJ2-3; D remains ambiguous. Germline V CDR1 and CDR2: MDHEN, SYDVKM. Trimming pared 3 bases from V and 6 bases from J, leaving 7 bases between. The CDR3 runs to 12 residues. The CDR3 loop reads CASSFSADTQYF. The CDR3 DNA reads as TGTGCCAGCAGTTTCTCAGCGGATACGCAGTATTTT.

On this clone itself: At the DNA level, this CDR3 is encoded by other sequences in the same sample as well. The chain links TRBV27 to TRBJ1-1; a possible D gene is TRBD1 (6 bases). This CDR3 has 11 residues. CDR1 is MNHEY, CDR2 SMNVEV, per germline (reference sequence). With 6 bases removed from V and 6 bases from J, the gap between germline ends came to 8 bases. The CDR3 DNA reads as TGTGCCAGCAGGGGGGGCCCTGAAGCTTTCTTT. Protein: CASRGGPEAFF.

About this clone: Other DNA sequences of this sample code for an identical CDR3. The genes are TRBV27 and TRBJ2-1; 9 bases are a match to TRBD2. Germline assignment: CDR1 MNHEY and CDR2 SMNVEV (reference sequence). The trim removed 4 bases at V and 2 bases at J, leaving 3 bases unmatched. CDR3 size: 15 residues. The CDR3 loop reads CASSYGLATYNEQFF. CDR3 nucleotides: TGTGCCAGCAGTTACGGACTAGCGACCTACAATGAGCAGTTCTTC.

The rearrangement uses TRBV6-6 and TRBJ1-1; 10 nucleotides agree with TRBD1. The CDR3 consists of 14 residues. Trimming cost V 4 bases and J 3 bases; bases outside gene matches: 2. CDR1 MNHNY and CDR2 SVGAGI come from the germline V gene (reference sequence). The CDR3 coding sequence is TGTGCCAGCAGTTTGGACAGGGGGGACACTGAAGCTTTCTTT. It specifies CASSLDRGDTEAFF.

The rearrangement links TRBV4-2 to TRBJ2-2; 9 bases agree with TRBD2. With V trimmed by 0 bases and J by 1 base, 9 bases remained unmatched. The length of the CDR3 is 19 residues. Germline V gene sequence: CDR1 LGHNA, CDR2 YNFKEQ. The CDR3 reads CASSQDGLAGIMNTGELFF. DNA for the CDR3: TGTGCCAGCAGCCAAGATGGCCTAGCGGGAATTATGAACACCGGGGAGCTGTTTTTT.

The chain uses TRBV5-4 and TRBJ2-1, with TRBD2 matching over 12 bases. Per germline, CDR1 SGHNT and CDR2 YYREEE (reference sequence). CDR3 size: 16 residues. V was pared by 4 bases and J by 8 bases, with 10 bases of the junction left unmatched. The chain's CDR3 is CASSPRTSGIMDEQFF. The CDR3 DNA sequence: TGTGCCAGCAGCCCGCGGACTAGCGGGATTATGGATGAGCAGTTCTTC.

This rearrangement joins TRBV5-1 to TRBJ1-1; tentatively, D is TRBD1 (5 bases). Germline lookup yields CDR1 SGHRS and CDR2 YFSETQ. CDR3 length: 15 residues. Trimming cost V 0 bases and J 4 bases, with 13 bases left between them. The CDR3 sequence: CASSLGGYGGTEAFF. The CDR3 region has the DNA TGCGCCAGCAGCTTGGGAGGATATGGGGGCACTGAAGCTTTCTTT.

This sequence joins TRBV30 and TRBJ2-7, with TRBD1 identical over 8 bases. Trimming at V came to 6 bases and at J to 3 bases, leaving 7 bases not matched to a gene. The CDR3 runs to 13 residues. CDR1 is GTSNPN and CDR2 is SVGIG in the germline V gene (reference sequence). CDR3 in amino acids: CACQGAPNYEQYF. CDR3 DNA: TGTGCCTGTCAGGGGGCCCCGAACTACGAGCAGTACTTC.

J is TRBJ1-1 and V is TRBV6-1, with D unclear. The germline CDR1 and CDR2 sequences are MNHNS and SASEGT. The germline V and J ends were trimmed by 6 bases and 5 bases, with 13 bases remaining between them. The CDR3 length is 13 residues. The CDR3 nucleotides read TGTGCCAGCAGCCTAAGACTGGGGACTGAAGCTTTCTTT. Its protein is CASSLRLGTEAFF.

V usage is TRBV4-2 and J usage is TRBJ2-1, with D perhaps matching TRBD1 (6 bases). Germline assignment: CDR1 LGHNA and CDR2 YNFKEQ. Trimming removed 2 bases from V and 7 bases from J, with 6 bases in between. The CDR3 covers 12 residues. The DNA of the CDR3 is TGTGCCAGCAGCCAACAGGGGAATGAGCAGTTCTTC. The encoded protein is CASSQQGNEQFF.

Comment on this clone: This specimen includes other DNA sequences encoding the same CDR3. The V and J genes are TRBV29-1 and TRBJ2-3; D is uncertain. Germline V gene lookup returns CDR1 SQVTM and CDR2 ANQGSEA. This CDR3 region has 15 residues. The V end lost 0 bases, the J end lost 0 bases, and 10 bases lay between the germline ends. The CDR3 nucleotides read TGCAGCGTTGAAGATCCAGCAGATAGCACAGATACGCAGTATTTT. Its translation is CSVEDPADSTDTQYF.

The V gene is TRBV2, the J gene TRBJ2-1, with D uncertain. CDR3 length: 17 residues. Per germline, CDR1 SNHLY and CDR2 FYNNEI. V lost 0 bases and J 8 bases, leaving 20 bases between the germline ends. CDR3 bases: TGTGCCAGCAGTGAAGCGCAAGACTCCACGGGTGGGGATGAGCAGTTCTTC. This sequence encodes CASSEAQDSTGGDEQFF.

The chain employs TRBV15 and TRBJ2-7; TRBD1 aligns across 7 bases. This CDR3 is built from 15 residues. Trimming cost V 5 bases and J 4 bases; bases outside gene matches: 11. Germline CDR1 and CDR2: LNHNV and YYDKDF (reference sequence). CDR3 loop: CATSAQRDSGYEQYF. CDR3 nucleotides: TGTGCCACCAGCGCTCAACGGGACAGCGGTTACGAGCAGTACTTC. The variable domain in full, completed from reference TRBV15 and TRBJ2-7, reads DAMVIQNPRYQVTQFGKPVTLSCSQTLNHNVMYWYQQKSSQAPKLLFHYYDKDFNNEADTPDNFQSRRPNTSFCFLDIRSPGLGDTAMYLCATSAQRDSGYEQYFGPGTRLTVT.